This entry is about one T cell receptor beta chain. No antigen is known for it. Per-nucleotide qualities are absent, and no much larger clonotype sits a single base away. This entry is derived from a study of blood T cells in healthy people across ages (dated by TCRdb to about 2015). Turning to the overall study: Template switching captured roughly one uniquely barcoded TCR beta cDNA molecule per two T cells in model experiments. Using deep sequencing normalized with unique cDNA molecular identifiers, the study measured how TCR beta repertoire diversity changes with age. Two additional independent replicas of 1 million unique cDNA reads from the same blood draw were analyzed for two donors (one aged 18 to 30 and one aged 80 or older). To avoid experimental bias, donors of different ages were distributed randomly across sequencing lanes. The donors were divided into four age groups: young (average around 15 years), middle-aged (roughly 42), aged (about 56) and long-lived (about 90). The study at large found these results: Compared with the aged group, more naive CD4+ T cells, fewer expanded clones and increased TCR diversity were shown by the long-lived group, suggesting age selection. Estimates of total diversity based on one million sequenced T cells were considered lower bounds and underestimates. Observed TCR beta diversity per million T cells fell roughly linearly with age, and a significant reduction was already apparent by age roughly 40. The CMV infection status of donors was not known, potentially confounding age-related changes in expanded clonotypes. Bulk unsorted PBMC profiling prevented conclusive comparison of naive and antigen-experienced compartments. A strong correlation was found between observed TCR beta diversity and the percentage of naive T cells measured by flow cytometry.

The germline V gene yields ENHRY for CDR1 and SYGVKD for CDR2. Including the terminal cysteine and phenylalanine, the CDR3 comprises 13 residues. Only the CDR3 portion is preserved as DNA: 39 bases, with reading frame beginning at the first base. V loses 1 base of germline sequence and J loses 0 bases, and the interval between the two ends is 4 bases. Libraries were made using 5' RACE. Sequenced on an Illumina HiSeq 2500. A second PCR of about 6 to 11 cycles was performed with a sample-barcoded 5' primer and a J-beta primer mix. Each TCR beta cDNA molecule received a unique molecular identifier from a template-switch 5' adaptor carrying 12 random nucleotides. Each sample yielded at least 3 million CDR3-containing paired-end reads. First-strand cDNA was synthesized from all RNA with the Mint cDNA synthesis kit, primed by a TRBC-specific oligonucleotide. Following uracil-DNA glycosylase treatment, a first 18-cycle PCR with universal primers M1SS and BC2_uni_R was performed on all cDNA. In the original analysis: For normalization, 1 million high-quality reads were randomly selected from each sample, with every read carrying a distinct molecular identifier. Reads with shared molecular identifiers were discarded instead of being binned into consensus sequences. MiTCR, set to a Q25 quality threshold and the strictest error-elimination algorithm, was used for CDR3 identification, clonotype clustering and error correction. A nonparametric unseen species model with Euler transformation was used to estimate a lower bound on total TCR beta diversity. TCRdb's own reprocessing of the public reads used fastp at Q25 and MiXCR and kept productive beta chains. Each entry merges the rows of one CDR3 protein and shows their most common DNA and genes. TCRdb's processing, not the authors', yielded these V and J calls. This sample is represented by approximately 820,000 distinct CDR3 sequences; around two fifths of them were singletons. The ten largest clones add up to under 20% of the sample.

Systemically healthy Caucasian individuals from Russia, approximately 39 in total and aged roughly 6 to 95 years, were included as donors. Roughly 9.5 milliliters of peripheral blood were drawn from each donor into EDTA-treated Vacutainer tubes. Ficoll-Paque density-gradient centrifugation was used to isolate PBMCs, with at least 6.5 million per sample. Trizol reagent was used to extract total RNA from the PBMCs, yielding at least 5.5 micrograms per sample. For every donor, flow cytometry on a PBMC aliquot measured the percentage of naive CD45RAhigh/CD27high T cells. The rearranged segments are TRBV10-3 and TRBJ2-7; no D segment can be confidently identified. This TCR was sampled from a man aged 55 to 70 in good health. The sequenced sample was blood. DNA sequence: TGTGCCATCAGTGAGTTCAGCTCCTACGAGCAGTACTTC. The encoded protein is CAISEFSSYEQYF.